These T cell receptor beta chains were read from a single sample in a study of OX40 agonist ivuxolimab in advanced cancers. Here immunoSEQ multiplex PCR was the method, and the copy in TCRdb shows in-frame clones only, minus some. The sample carries roughly 70,000 clones, roughly 90% recorded once. This material consisted of CD4+ or CD8+ T cells sorted from blood, taken in a trial of the OX40 agonist ivuxolimab. The receptor source for this set is an adult with an advanced solid tumor such as melanoma, head and neck, liver or kidney cancer. Both conserved end residues are part of each CDR3. The D gene is left open where the match is weak. Only some rows state a clone size, as once, few, many or a class for expanded clones.

TRBJ2-7 | NA | TRBV7-9 | NA | TGTGCCAGCAGCTCCGACTACGGCTCCTACGAGCAGTACTTC | CASSSDYGSYEQYF
TRBJ1-6 | NA | TRBV6-5 | NA | TGTGCCAGCAGTCGTCAGGGACGCAATTCACCCCTCCACTTT | CASSRQGRNSPLHF
TRBJ2-2 | NA | TRBV14 | NA | TGTGCCAGCAGCCAAGCCGGACAGACGAACACCGGGGAGCTGTTTTTT | CASSQAGQTNTGELFF
TRBJ1-4 | NA | TRBV28 | NA | TGTGCCAGCAGTGCGCGCCGGGGTACTCTAGAAAAACTGTTTTTT | CASSARRGTLEKLFF
TRBJ2-1 | NA | TRBV27 | NA | TGTGCCAGCAGTTTACGACAGGCATGGAATGAGCAGTTCTTC | CASSLRQAWNEQFF
TRBJ2-2 | TRBD2 | TRBV7-3 | NA | TGTGCCAGCAGCTTCCGGGAGGGCGGGGAGCTGTTTTTT | CASSFREGGELFF
TRBJ1-2 | NA | TRBV28 | NA | TGTGCCAGCAGTATATCGATAGGGCTCTATGGCTACACCTTC | CASSISIGLYGYTF
TRBJ2-1 | TRBD2 | TRBV13 | NA | TGTGCCAGCAGCCCGGGACTAGCGCACTACAATGAGCAGTTCTTC | CASSPGLAHYNEQFF
TRBJ2-3 | TRBD2 | TRBV18 | NA | TGTGCCAGCTCACCCCCACTAGCGGGGGGGCCAGATACGCAGTATTTT | CASSPPLAGGPDTQYF
TRBJ1-1 | TRBD1 | TRBV19 | NA | TGTGCCAGTAGTATGTACAGGGGACAGGGCCCTGAAGCTTTCTTT | CASSMYRGQGPEAFF
TRBJ2-5 | NA | TRBV4-3 | NA | TGCGCCAGCAGCCAAGATCTCACCATCCAAGAGACCCAGTACTTC | CASSQDLTIQETQYF
TRBJ2-7 | NA | TRBV19 | NA | TGTGCCAGTAGTATAAGGATGGGGGACGAGCAGTACTTC | CASSIRMGDEQYF
TRBJ1-4 | NA | TRBV7-2 | NA | TGTGCCAGCAGCTTAGGGGAACCAACTAATGAAAAACTGTTTTTT | CASSLGEPTNEKLFF
TRBJ2-2 | TRBD2 | TRBV18 | NA | TGTGCCAGCTCACCTAATACGGGAGGGATCACCGGGGAGCTGTTTTTT | CASSPNTGGITGELFF
TRBJ1-5 | NA | TRBV5-1 | NA | TGCGCCAGCAGCTTGAGGGGCGGCAATCAGCCCCAGCATTTT | CASSLRGGNQPQHF
TRBJ2-3 | NA | TRBV19 | NA | TGTGCCAGTAGGCCTACAGGGATAGATACGCAGTATTTT | CASRPTGIDTQYF
TRBJ2-1 | TRBD1 | TRBV7-8 | NA | TGTGCCAGCAGTCCTACAGGGGGCTTGGAGCAGTTCTTC | CASSPTGGLEQFF
TRBJ1-5 | TRBD1 | TRBV9 | once | TGTGCCAGCAGCCGACAGGGAGGCCAGCCCCAGCATTTT | CASSRQGGQPQHF
TRBJ1-1 | TRBD1 | TRBV7-3 | NA | TGTGCCAGCAGCTTAAGTGCCGCACAGGGGGCGACGGCTTTCTTT | CASSLSAAQGATAFF
TRBJ2-7 | NA | TRBV18 | NA | TGTGCCAGCTCACCACCCACAGGGAGCTACGAGCAGTACTTC | CASSPPTGSYEQYF
TRBJ2-7 | TRBD2 | TRBV10-1 | NA | TGCGCCAGCAGTGATGGGACTAGCGGGAGCAGGGAGCAGTACTTC | CASSDGTSGSREQYF
TRBJ1-6 | NA | TRBV4-3 | NA | TGCGCCAGCAGCCAAGCTGAGGGCGCCAATTCACCCCTCCACTTT | CASSQAEGANSPLHF
TRBJ2-1 | NA | TRBV5-1 | NA | TGCGCCAGCAGCTTGGCCTGGGGAAACAATGAGCAGTTCTTC | CASSLAWGNNEQFF
TRBJ2-3 | NA | TRBV27 | NA | TGTGCCAGCACCCCTCGGGGGCGAGATACGCAGTATTTT | CASTPRGRDTQYF
TRBJ2-5 | TRBD2 | TRBV19 | NA | TGTGCCAGTAGTATAAGAACTAGCGGGAGAAGAGAGACCCAGTACTTC | CASSIRTSGRRETQYF
TRBJ1-5 | NA | TRBV4-2 | NA | TGTGCCAGCAGCCAAGATTGGGACGTATATAGCAATCAGCCCCAGCATTTT | CASSQDWDVYSNQPQHF
TRBJ1-1 | NA | TRBV19 | once | TGTGCCAGTAATTTGGGGACGGGGAACACTGAAGCTTTCTTT | CASNLGTGNTEAFF
TRBJ2-3 | TRBD1 | TRBV10-3 | NA | TGTGCCATCAGTGGTCAGGGGGCTCAGACAGATACGCAGTATTTT | CAISGQGAQTDTQYF
TRBJ2-6 | NA | TRBV22-1 | NA | TGTCCTGGGAGTGAGTTGAAGCGAACAAGTCGGGCCAACGTCCTGACTTTC | CPGSELKRTSRANVLTF
TRBJ1-1 | NA | TRBV29-1 | NA | TGCAGCGTTGGGCGGGGCTCTGAAGCTTTCTTT | CSVGRGSEAFF
TRBJ2-2 | TRBD1 | TRBV7-3 | NA | TGTGCCAGCAGCCCTCCGGGACAGAGTACCGGGGAGCTGTTTTTT | CASSPPGQSTGELFF
TRBJ1-2 | NA | TRBV30 | NA | TGTGCCTCGAGAGGGGATGCCTATGGCTACACCTTC | CASRGDAYGYTF
TRBJ1-1 | NA | TRBV29-1 | NA | TGCAGCGTCGCGGAACGAATGAACACTGAAGCTTTCTTT | CSVAERMNTEAFF
TRBJ2-3 | NA | TRBV5-1 | NA | TGCGCCAGCAGCTTGAGCACAGGCACAGATACGCAGTATTTT | CASSLSTGTDTQYF
TRBJ1-4 | TRBD1 | TRBV7-9 | NA | TGTGCCAGCAGGGGGATGGGACAGGCTGAAAAACTGTTTTTT | CASRGMGQAEKLFF
TRBJ1-2 | NA | TRBV4-2 | NA | TGTGCCAGCAGCATTGTTCAAAGGTTGAAGACCTATGGCTACACCTTC | CASSIVQRLKTYGYTF